A selection of T cell receptor beta chains follows, all from one sample in a study of shared clonotypes between healthy human individuals. Some clones are missing from TCRdb's copy, which holds only in-frame ones; the method was immunoSEQ multiplex PCR. The sample yields 300,000 to 400,000 clones, roughly 84% seen once. Sequenced sample: memory CD8+ T cells sorted from blood. The receptor source for this set is a man between 18 and 29 years old in good health. CDR3s include the opening cysteine and the closing phenylalanine or tryptophan. A D gene is named only where the DNA matches it firmly. Expanded clones are given a class, and other clones once, few, many or no size at all.

CDR3 length,D gene,J gene,V gene,clone size,CDR3 protein,CDR3 DNA
12,NA,TRBJ2-3,TRBV7-9,NA,CASSPDGSRGYF,TGTGCCAGCAGCCCTGATGGGAGCCGGGGGTATTTT
13,NA,TRBJ2-7,TRBV27,NA,CASSPTGTYEQYF,TGTGCCAGCAGTCCGACGGGGACCTACGAGCAGTACTTC
16,TRBD1,TRBJ1-2,TRBV6-5,NA,CASSSSPGQGFYGYTF,TGTGCCAGCAGTTCTAGCCCCGGACAGGGTTTCTATGGCTACACCTTC
14,NA,TRBJ2-5,TRBV5-1,NA,CASRVRRTQETQYF,TGCGCCAGCAGGGTGAGGAGGACCCAAGAGACCCAGTACTTC
12,TRBD1,TRBJ2-1,TRBV29-1,NA,CSVGTGTLEQFF,TGCAGCGTTGGGACAGGGACACTCGAGCAGTTCTTC
15,NA,TRBJ2-3,TRBV9,NA,CASSVDPASTDTQYF,TGTGCCAGCAGCGTAGATCCCGCAAGCACAGATACGCAGTATTTT
15,TRBD1,TRBJ2-7,TRBV7-2,NA,CASSAQDRVIDEQYF,TGTGCCAGCAGCGCTCAGGACAGGGTCATCGACGAGCAGTACTTC
15,NA,TRBJ1-1,TRBV4-1,NA,CASSQGPGPGTEAFF,TGCGCCAGCAGCCAAGGCCCGGGACCGGGGACTGAAGCTTTCTTT
11,TRBD2,TRBJ2-3,TRBV10-1,NA,CASSERLAGGF,TGCGCCAGCAGTGAGCGACTAGCGGGCGGTTTT
13,TRBD1,TRBJ2-3,TRBV5-1,NA,CASSWTGDDTQYF,TGCGCCAGCAGCTGGACAGGGGATGATACGCAGTATTTT
14,NA,TRBJ2-7,TRBV27,NA,CASSPIGSSYEQYF,TGTGCCAGCAGTCCCATAGGTAGCTCCTACGAGCAGTACTTC
11,NA,TRBJ2-7,TRBV6-1,NA,CASSGPGEQYF,TGTGCCAGCAGTGGCCCCGGCGAGCAGTACTTC
16,NA,TRBJ2-5,TRBV10-1,NA,CARTFLRDSNKETQYF,TGCGCCAGAACGTTTCTCCGGGACTCAAACAAAGAGACCCAGTACTTC
12,NA,TRBJ2-3,TRBV9,NA,CASTSQGDTQYF,TGTGCCAGCACCTCACAAGGGGATACGCAGTATTTT
14,NA,TRBJ2-7,TRBV5-1,few,CASSFDGQTYEQYF,TGCGCCAGCAGCTTCGACGGCCAAACCTACGAGCAGTACTTC
15,TRBD2,TRBJ2-7,TRBV27,NA,CASSSRTSGVYEQYF,TGTGCCAGCAGTTCCCGGACTAGCGGGGTATACGAGCAGTACTTC
13,NA,TRBJ2-7,TRBV5-1,many,CASSLNGFSEQYF,TGCGCCAGCAGCTTGAACGGATTCTCCGAGCAGTACTTC
13,TRBD1,TRBJ2-7,TRBV27,NA,CASTGSTGGAQYF,TGTGCCAGCACCGGATCGACAGGGGGCGCGCAGTACTTC
16,TRBD2,TRBJ2-1,TRBV4-1,NA,CASSQALAGEHNEQFF,TGCGCCAGCAGCCAAGCCCTAGCGGGGGAGCACAATGAGCAGTTCTTC
13,NA,TRBJ1-2,TRBV5-4,few,CASSFGAGYGYTF,TGTGCCAGCAGCTTCGGGGCGGGCTATGGCTACACCTTC
15,NA,TRBJ2-5,TRBV6-5,NA,CASSPGSGAGETQYF,TGTGCCAGCAGCCCGGGCTCGGGGGCGGGGGAGACCCAGTACTTC
14,NA,TRBJ2-5,TRBV7-7,NA,CASSPNRDQETQYF,TGTGCTAGCAGCCCTAACAGGGATCAAGAGACCCAGTACTTC
13,TRBD1,TRBJ1-1,TRBV7-9,NA,CASSITGGAGTFF,TGTGCCAGCAGCATCACAGGGGGCGCGGGGACTTTCTTT
15,TRBD1,TRBJ2-5,TRBV5-1,NA,CASSFRQGAGETQYF,TGCGCCAGCAGCTTCCGACAGGGGGCTGGGGAGACCCAGTACTTC
17,NA,TRBJ1-3,TRBV7-2,NA,CASSLAGTSSSGNTIYF,TGTGCCAGCAGCTTAGCCGGAACATCGAGCTCTGGAAACACCATATATTTT
16,TRBD2,TRBJ2-1,TRBV6-6,NA,CASSSGTSGAYNEQFF,TGTGCCAGCAGTTCCGGGACTAGCGGGGCCTACAATGAGCAGTTCTTC
13,NA,TRBJ2-5,TRBV4-2,NA,CASSRRGKETQYF,TGTGCCAGCAGCCGAAGGGGCAAAGAGACCCAGTACTTC
14,NA,TRBJ2-7,TRBV19,NA,CASSIGGGPYEQYF,TGTGCCAGTAGTATAGGGGGTGGCCCCTACGAGCAGTACTTC
14,NA,TRBJ2-5,TRBV7-7,NA,CASSLSGVRGTQYF,TGTGCTAGCAGCCTCTCGGGGGTCCGGGGAACCCAGTACTTC
14,NA,TRBJ2-1,TRBV30,NA,CAWSVGHSGNEQFF,TGTGCCTGGAGTGTAGGTCATAGCGGCAATGAGCAGTTCTTC
13,NA,TRBJ2-3,TRBV30,NA,CAWEGGRTDTQYF,TGTGCCTGGGAGGGGGGGCGAACAGATACGCAGTATTTT
15,TRBD1,TRBJ2-5,TRBV27,NA,CASSDPGQGKETQYF,TGTGCCAGCAGCGACCCGGGACAGGGTAAGGAGACCCAGTACTTC
15,TRBD1,TRBJ1-1,TRBV7-9,NA,CASRHGQGRGTEAFF,TGTGCCAGCAGGCACGGACAGGGTCGGGGCACTGAAGCTTTCTTT
13,TRBD2,TRBJ2-7,TRBV6-5,NA,CASGAGGTYEQYF,TGTGCCAGCGGAGCGGGAGGGACCTACGAGCAGTACTTC
17,TRBD1,TRBJ2-7,TRBV5-6,once,CASSPTITGQAFDEQYF,TGTGCCAGCAGCCCAACGATTACGGGACAGGCTTTCGACGAGCAGTACTTC